The rows below give T cell receptor beta chains drawn from one sample of a study of cytomegalovirus exposure and HLA in healthy donors. Data came from immunoSEQ multiplex PCR; TCRdb stores just in-frame clones and leaves some out. The sample carries some 110,000 clones, roughly 15% recorded once. The specimen sequenced was PBMCs. These receptors all stem from a female donor in good health and CMV-seronegative. CDR3s include the opening cysteine and the closing phenylalanine or tryptophan. Each record gives: J gene, clone size, V gene, D gene, CDR3 DNA, CDR3 protein. The D gene is left open where the match is weak. Not all rows give a size; the values are once, few, many and, for expanded clones, a class.

TRBJ2-2	few	TRBV9	.	TGTGCCAGCAGCCTCAGTCACGGGGTTAACACCGGGGAGCTGTTTTTT	CASSLSHGVNTGELFF
TRBJ1-3	.	TRBV21-1	.	TGTGCCAGCAGCAAAGATAAGACAGGGACTGGAAACACCATATATTTT	CASSKDKTGTGNTIYF
TRBJ2-1	.	TRBV7-3	.	TGTGCCAGCAGCTTAAACCCAGCGCACTACAATGAGCAGTTCTTC	CASSLNPAHYNEQFF
TRBJ1-1	.	TRBV19	.	TGTGCCAGTAGGTTACAGGTAGCGAACACTGAAGCTTTCTTT	CASRLQVANTEAFF
TRBJ2-5	few	TRBV5-8	.	TGTGCCAGCGAAAGGGCTGGGGCGGTAGAGAACCAGTACTTC	CASERAGAVENQYF
TRBJ2-3	few	TRBV5-1	.	TGCGCCAGCAGCTTGGGGCTAAACCAGGGGTCTAGCACAGATACGCAGTATTTT	CASSLGLNQGSSTDTQYF
TRBJ2-5	.	TRBV6-1	.	TGTGCCAGCAGTGAAGGGGGGGGGCCCATGGAGACCCAGTACTTC	CASSEGGGPMETQYF
TRBJ2-1	once	TRBV7-6	TRBD1	TGTGCCAGCAGCACGGGACAGGGGGGACGGAATGAGCAGTTCTTC	CASSTGQGGRNEQFF
TRBJ2-1	.	TRBV7-9	TRBD2	TGTGCCAGCAGCTTGCCGGGAGGGAACAATGAGCAGTTCTTC	CASSLPGGNNEQFF
TRBJ2-1	.	TRBV9	TRBD1	TGTGCCAGTAACAGGGGTGAAAGGTCCTACAATGAGCAGTTCTTC	CASNRGERSYNEQFF
TRBJ2-5	.	TRBV5-1	TRBD1	TGCGCCAGCAGCTTGGGACAGGGAAACCAAGAGACCCAGTACTTC	CASSLGQGNQETQYF
TRBJ1-1	.	TRBV15	.	TGTGCCACCAGCGACCCCATAAACAGCGGGGTGGTGAACACTGAAGCTTTCTTT	CATSDPINSGVVNTEAFF
TRBJ1-1	few	TRBV19	.	TGTGCCAGTACCACCTGGTCTGGACAGCAGAACACTGAAGCTTTCTTT	CASTTWSGQQNTEAFF
TRBJ1-1	.	TRBV28	.	TGTGCCAGCAGTTCGTTCCCTCTGGGGCAGCACACTGAAGCTTTCTTT	CASSSFPLGQHTEAFF
TRBJ1-3	few	TRBV6-1	.	TGTGCCAGCAGCGCAGGGACTGGAAACACCATATATTTT	CASSAGTGNTIYF
TRBJ1-2	few	TRBV28	.	TGTGCCAGCAGTTCAACAGGATATGGCTACACCTTC	CASSSTGYGYTF
TRBJ2-7	.	TRBV19	TRBD1	TGTGCCAGTAGAGGACAGGGTACCTTCGAGCAGTACTTC	CASRGQGTFEQYF
TRBJ1-2	few	TRBV6-1	TRBD1	TGTGCCAGCAAAAGGACAGGGGGGTCGGGCGGCTACACCTTC	CASKRTGGSGGYTF
TRBJ1-4	.	TRBV7-2	TRBD1	TGTGCCAGCAGCTATGACAGGGGGAGAAAGGAAAAACTGTTTTTT	CASSYDRGRKEKLFF
TRBJ1-1	.	TRBV2	.	TGTGCCAGCTGCTTGCGGGCTGAAGCTTTCTTT	CASCLRAEAFF
TRBJ2-7	.	TRBV4-3	.	TGCGCCAGCAGCCAAGATCCCGGAGGTTACGAGCAGTACTTC	CASSQDPGGYEQYF
TRBJ2-7	.	TRBV6-1	.	TGTGCCAGCAGCTTAACACAGGGCTACGAGCAGTACTTC	CASSLTQGYEQYF
TRBJ2-5	.	TRBV7-9	TRBD1	TGTGCCAGCAGCTTAGGGGACAGGTTCCAAGAGACCCAGTACTTC	CASSLGDRFQETQYF
TRBJ2-4	.	TRBV4-1	TRBD2	TGCGCCAGCAGCTCAAGCCAGGCGGGAGTGGGGGGGAACATTCAGTACTTC	CASSSSQAGVGGNIQYF
TRBJ1-4	few	TRBV7-2	TRBD1	TGTGCCAGCAGCCAAACGACAGGGAGAAATGAAAAACTGTTTTTT	CASSQTTGRNEKLFF
TRBJ1-2	.	TRBV5-6	.	TGTGCCAGCAGCCACGACAGACAACTTTATGGCTACACCTTC	CASSHDRQLYGYTF
TRBJ2-7	.	TRBV10-3	TRBD1	TGTGCCATCAGCCCCGGGACAGGCTACGAGCAGTACTTC	CAISPGTGYEQYF
TRBJ2-7	.	TRBV27	.	TGTGCCAGCAGTCTGTGGACATACCCCTACGAGCAGTACTTC	CASSLWTYPYEQYF
TRBJ1-1	few	TRBV6-5	.	TGTGCCAGCAGTTCCGGGGGGACTGAAGCTTTCTTT	CASSSGGTEAFF
TRBJ1-6	few	TRBV9	TRBD1	TGTGCCAGCAGCGTCGCCGGGACAGGGGGTTCTTCACCCCTCCACTTT	CASSVAGTGGSSPLHF
TRBJ2-2	few	TRBV30	.	TGTGCCTGGAGTGCTCAGGTGAACACCGGGGAGCTGTTTTTT	CAWSAQVNTGELFF
TRBJ1-4	.	TRBV15	TRBD1	TGTGCCACCAGCAGTGCGACAGGGGCGGCTAATGAAAAACTGTTTTTT	CATSSATGAANEKLFF
TRBJ2-6	.	TRBV29-1	.	TGCAGCGTTGACTCCACAGGGGCCAACGTCCTGACTTTC	CSVDSTGANVLTF
TRBJ2-5	few	TRBV2	TRBD2	TGTGCCAGCCGCGGGGGAGAGACCCAGTACTTC	CASRGGETQYF
TRBJ1-5	few	TRBV27	.	TGTGCCAGCAGTTTGCAGGGAAGATACCTGGGCAATCAGCCCCAGCATTTT	CASSLQGRYLGNQPQHF
TRBJ2-1	.	TRBV6-6	TRBD2	TGTGCCAGCAGGCCGGGACTAGCGGACGAGCAGTTCTTC	CASRPGLADEQFF
TRBJ2-5	few	TRBV9	.	TGTGCCAGCAGCGTCAGGGACTTGGAGACCCAGTACTTC	CASSVRDLETQYF
TRBJ1-2	few	TRBV10-3	TRBD1	TGTGCCATCAGGGCTGGACAGGGCCTGTCCAAGGACTATGGCTACACCTTC	CAIRAGQGLSKDYGYTF
TRBJ2-7	.	TRBV4-2	TRBD2	TGTGCCAGCAGCCTAGGTGTATCCAGGGAGGGCAACTACGAGCAGTACTTC	CASSLGVSREGNYEQYF
TRBJ2-7	once	TRBV5-6	TRBD2	TGTGCCAGCAGCTTCCCCCGACTAGCGGGAGCTTTCACCCCCTACGAGCAGTACTTC	CASSFPRLAGAFTPYEQYF
TRBJ2-1	few	TRBV9	TRBD1	TGTGCCAGCAGCGTAGGACAGGGTAACTGGGATGAGCAGTTCTTC	CASSVGQGNWDEQFF
TRBJ1-1	.	TRBV7-9	.	TGTGCCAGCAGCTTAGTCAGGGGCACTGAAGCTTTCTTT	CASSLVRGTEAFF
TRBJ2-3	few	TRBV6-5	TRBD1	TGTGCCAGCAGACCAGGGGGAAGCACAGATACGCAGTATTTT	CASRPGGSTDTQYF
TRBJ2-7	.	TRBV7-2	.	TGTGCCAGCAGCTTAGAATGGGGGACTCCCTCATCCTACGAGCAGTACTTC	CASSLEWGTPSSYEQYF
TRBJ1-5	few	TRBV5-8	TRBD1	TGTGCCAGCAGCTATGTAACAGGGGTTGGCAATCAGCCCCAGCATTTT	CASSYVTGVGNQPQHF
TRBJ1-5	few	TRBV4-1	.	TGCGCCAGCAGCCAAGTACCAGGGTACAGCAATCAGCCCCAGCATTTT	CASSQVPGYSNQPQHF